This TCR beta chain stems from a study of low-dose radiotherapy and immunotherapy resistance in tumors. Study in general: A daily 300 mg dose of oral aspirin was taken by patients for four cycles from cycle 1 day 1.

Time point in this sample: after trial treatment. This sample's treatment: LDRT plus nivolumab, ipilimumab, low-dose cyclophosphamide and aspirin (RACIN trial). The treatment that donors received included nivolumab, ipilimumab, aspirin, low-dose cyclophosphamide and low-dose radiotherapy. As a condition of eligibility, patients had advanced solid tumors lacking tumor-infiltrating lymphocytes. Priming of first-strand cDNA relied on TRAV- and TRBV-specific primers (covering alpha and beta chains). TCR amplification ran 15 to 20 PCR cycles using constant-region and V-primer adapter primers. TCRdb independently ran MiXCR on the reads; one entry per CDR3 protein. The sample has about 97,000 distinct CDR3 sequences; roughly 20% are singletons. This clonotype was recorded at least ten times. One end of the junction is discordant with germline, which a read error may explain. This clonotype was sampled from a male donor with prostate cancer. Here the sequenced sample was PBMCs, taken after low-dose radiotherapy plus immunotherapy.

The CDR3 DNA sequence: TGTGCCAGCAGCCCCGGGACAGGGTATGGCTACACCTTC. Its protein product is CASSPGTGYGYTF. This chain uses TRBV5-1 with TRBJ1-2, with 9 bases that match TRBD1. The CDR3 length is 13 residues. The germline CDR1 and CDR2 sequences are SGHRS and YFSETQ.